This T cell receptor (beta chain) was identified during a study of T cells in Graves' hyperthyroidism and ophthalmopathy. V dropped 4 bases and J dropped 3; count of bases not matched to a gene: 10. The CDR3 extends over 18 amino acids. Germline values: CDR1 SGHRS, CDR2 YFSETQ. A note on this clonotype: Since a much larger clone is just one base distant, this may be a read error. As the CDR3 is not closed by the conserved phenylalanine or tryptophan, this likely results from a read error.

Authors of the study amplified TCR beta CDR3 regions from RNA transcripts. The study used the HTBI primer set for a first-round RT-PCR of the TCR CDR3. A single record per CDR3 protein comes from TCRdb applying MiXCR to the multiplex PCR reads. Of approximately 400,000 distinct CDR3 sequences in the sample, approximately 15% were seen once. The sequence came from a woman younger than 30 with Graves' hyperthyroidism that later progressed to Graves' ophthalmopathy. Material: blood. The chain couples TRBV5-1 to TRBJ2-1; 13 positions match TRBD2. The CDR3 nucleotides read TGCGCCAGCAGCCTGGGACTAGCGGGAAGAAAAGTCTACAATGAGCAGTTCCTC. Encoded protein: CASSLGLAGRKVYNEQFL.